This record covers a single T cell receptor (beta chain). Its target is not known. The data were obtained in a study of T and B cells in COVID-19 patients. About the study: Blood was sampled from COVID-19 patients who were either actively infected or recovered. Study results and limitations: In COVID-19 patients, T cell receptor beta variable and joining gene use was reportedly strongly skewed. CD4+, regulatory T cell, CD8+ and sorted SARS-CoV-2-responsive or tetramer+ T cells were not yet sequenced. Exclusive to the recovered cohort were roughly 2,300 TCR clusters, some 30 of them with low generation probability.

V was shortened by 0 bases and J by 3 bases, with 18 bases between the two germline ends. The CDR3 is 17 residues long. The germline V gene encodes CDR1 DFQATT and CDR2 SNEGSKA (reference sequence). Each TRB amplification used roughly 240-550 ng of genomic DNA from blood. BIOMED2 TRB-A/B primer pools were used in multiplex TRB PCR. TCRdb reprocessed the multiplex PCR reads with MiXCR, giving one entry per CDR3 protein. The sample lists over 10,000 distinct CDR3 sequences, roughly 25% occurring once. The chain recombines TRBV20-1 with TRBJ2-1, with a possible D match to TRBD2 (5 bases). The receptor was derived from a human donor who had recovered from COVID-19. Sequenced material: blood. CDR3 protein: CSARDPSGRTYYNEQFF. The CDR3 DNA is TGCAGTGCTAGAGACCCCTCAGGAAGGACTTACTACAATGAGCAGTTCTTC.